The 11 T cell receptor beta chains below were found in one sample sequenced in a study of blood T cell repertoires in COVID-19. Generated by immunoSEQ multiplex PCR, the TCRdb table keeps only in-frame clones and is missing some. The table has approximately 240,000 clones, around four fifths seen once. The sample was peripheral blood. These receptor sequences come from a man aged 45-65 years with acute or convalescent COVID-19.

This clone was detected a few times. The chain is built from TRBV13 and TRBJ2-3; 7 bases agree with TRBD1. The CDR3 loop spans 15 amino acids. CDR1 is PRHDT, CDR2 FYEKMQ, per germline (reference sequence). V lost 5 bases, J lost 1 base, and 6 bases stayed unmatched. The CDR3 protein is CASSTWTGGTDTQYF. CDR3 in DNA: TGTGCCAGCAGCACGTGGACAGGAGGCACAGATACGCAGTATTTT.

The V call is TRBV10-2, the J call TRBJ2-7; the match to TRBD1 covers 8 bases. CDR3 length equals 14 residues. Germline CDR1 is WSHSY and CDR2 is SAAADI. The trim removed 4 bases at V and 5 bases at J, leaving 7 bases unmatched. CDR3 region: CASSAFTGGHEQYF. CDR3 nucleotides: TGCGCCAGCAGTGCTTTTACAGGGGGGCACGAGCAGTACTTC.

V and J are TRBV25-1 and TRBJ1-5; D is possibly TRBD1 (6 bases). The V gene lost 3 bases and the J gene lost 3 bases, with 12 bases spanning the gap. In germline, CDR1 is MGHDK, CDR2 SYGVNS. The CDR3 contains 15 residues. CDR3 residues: CASSDGQSFNQPQHF. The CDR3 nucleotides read TGTGCCAGCAGTGATGGACAGTCCTTCAATCAGCCCCAGCATTTT. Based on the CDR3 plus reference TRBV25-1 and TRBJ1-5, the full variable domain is EADIYQTPRYLVIGTGKKITLECSQTMGHDKMYWYQQDPGMELHLIHYSYGVNSTEKGDLSSESTVSRIRTEHFPLTLESARPSHTSQYLCASSDGQSFNQPQHFGDGTRLSIL.

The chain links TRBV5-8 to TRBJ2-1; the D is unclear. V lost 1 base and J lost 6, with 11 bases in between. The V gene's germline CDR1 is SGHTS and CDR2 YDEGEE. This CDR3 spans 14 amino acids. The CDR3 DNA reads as TGTGCCAGCAGCTTGAGTGTGCCGGGCAATGAGCAGTTCTTC. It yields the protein CASSLSVPGNEQFF.

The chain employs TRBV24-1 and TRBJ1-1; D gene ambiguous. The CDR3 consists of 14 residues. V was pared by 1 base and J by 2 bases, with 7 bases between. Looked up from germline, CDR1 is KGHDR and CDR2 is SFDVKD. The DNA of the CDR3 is TGTGCCACCAGTGATTTCGCGGGTAACACTGAAGCTTTCTTT. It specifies CATSDFAGNTEAFF.

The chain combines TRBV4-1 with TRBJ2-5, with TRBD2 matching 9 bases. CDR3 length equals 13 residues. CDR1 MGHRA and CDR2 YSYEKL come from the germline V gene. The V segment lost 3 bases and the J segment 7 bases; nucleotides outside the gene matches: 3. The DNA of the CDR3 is TGCGCCAGCAGCCAGGCGACTAGCGGGACCCAGTACTTC. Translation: CASSQATSGTQYF.

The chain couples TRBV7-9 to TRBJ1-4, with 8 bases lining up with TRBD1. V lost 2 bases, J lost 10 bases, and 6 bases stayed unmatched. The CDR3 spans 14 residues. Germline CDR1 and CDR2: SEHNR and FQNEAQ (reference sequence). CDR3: CASSLSGQGGKLFF. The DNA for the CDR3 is TGTGCCAGCAGCTTAAGTGGACAGGGAGGAAAACTGTTTTTT.

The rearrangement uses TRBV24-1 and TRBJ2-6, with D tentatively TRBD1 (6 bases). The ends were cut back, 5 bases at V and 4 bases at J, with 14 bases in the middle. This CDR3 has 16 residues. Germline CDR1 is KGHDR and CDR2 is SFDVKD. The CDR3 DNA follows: TGTGCCACCAGTGCCCCTACAGGGAACGGGGCCAACGTCCTGACTTTC. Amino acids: CATSAPTGNGANVLTF.

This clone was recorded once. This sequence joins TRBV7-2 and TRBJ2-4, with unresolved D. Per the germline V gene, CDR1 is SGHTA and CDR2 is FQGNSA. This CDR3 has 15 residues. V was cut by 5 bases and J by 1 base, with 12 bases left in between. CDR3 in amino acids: CASSPRPGAKNIQYF. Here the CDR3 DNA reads TGTGCCAGCAGCCCCCGGCCCGGGGCCAAAAACATTCAGTACTTC.

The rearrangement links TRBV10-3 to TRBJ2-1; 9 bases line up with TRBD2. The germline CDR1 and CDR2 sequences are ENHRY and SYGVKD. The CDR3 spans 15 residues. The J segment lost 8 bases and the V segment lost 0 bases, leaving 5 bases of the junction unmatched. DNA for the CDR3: TGTGCCATCAGTGAGTCTGGTAGCGGGAGCTATGAGCAGTTCTTC. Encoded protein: CAISESGSGSYEQFF.

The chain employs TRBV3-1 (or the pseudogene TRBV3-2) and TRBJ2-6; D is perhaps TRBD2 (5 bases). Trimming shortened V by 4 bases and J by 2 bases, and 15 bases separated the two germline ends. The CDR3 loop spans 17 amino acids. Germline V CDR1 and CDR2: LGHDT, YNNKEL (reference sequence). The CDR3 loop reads CASSLTGTHAGANVLTF. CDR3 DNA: TGTGCCAGCAGCCTGACGGGAACCCACGCTGGGGCCAACGTCCTGACTTTC.